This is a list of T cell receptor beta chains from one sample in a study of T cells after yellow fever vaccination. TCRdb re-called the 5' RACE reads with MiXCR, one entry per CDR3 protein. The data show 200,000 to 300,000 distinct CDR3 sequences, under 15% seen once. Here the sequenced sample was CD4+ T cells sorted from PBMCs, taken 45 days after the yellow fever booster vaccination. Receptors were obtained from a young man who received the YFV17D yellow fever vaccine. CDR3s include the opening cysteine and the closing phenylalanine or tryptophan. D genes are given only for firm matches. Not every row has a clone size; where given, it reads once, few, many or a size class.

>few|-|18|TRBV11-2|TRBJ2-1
CASSTRGVGLGSYNEQFF
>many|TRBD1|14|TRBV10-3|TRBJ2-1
CAITGTGTGDEQFF
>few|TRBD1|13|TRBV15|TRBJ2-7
CATSMRQGYEQYF
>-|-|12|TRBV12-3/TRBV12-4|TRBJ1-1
CASTFPLGEAFF
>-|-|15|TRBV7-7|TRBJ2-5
CASSPGLAPGETQYF
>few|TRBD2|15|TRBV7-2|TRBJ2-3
CASSPSGRWTDTQYF
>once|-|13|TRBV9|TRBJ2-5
CASVDSMRDRLNF
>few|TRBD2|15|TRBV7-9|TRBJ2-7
CASGPGTSGGLGQYF
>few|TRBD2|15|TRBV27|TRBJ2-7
CASSLTGLTPYEQYF
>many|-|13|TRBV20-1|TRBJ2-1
CSARVVSTNEQFF
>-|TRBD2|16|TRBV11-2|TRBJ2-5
CASSSSLTSGQETQYF
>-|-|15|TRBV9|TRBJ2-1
CASGGESGTYNEQFF
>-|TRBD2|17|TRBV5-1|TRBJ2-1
CASSFSRTSGSRDEQFF
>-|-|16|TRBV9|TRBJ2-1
CASSAPRAGQYNEQFF
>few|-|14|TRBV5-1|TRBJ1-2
CASSVTAGGYGYTF
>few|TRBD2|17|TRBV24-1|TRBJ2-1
CATSDLSLAGGNNEQFF
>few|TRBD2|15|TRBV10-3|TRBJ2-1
CATTGGALGYNEQFF
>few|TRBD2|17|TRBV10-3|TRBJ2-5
CAISSPPGLGRTETQYF
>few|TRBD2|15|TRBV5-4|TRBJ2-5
CASSRTSGEQETQYF
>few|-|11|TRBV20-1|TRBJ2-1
CSAREYNEQFF
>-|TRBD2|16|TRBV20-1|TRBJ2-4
CSARDTRGSAKNIQYF
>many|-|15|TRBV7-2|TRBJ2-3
CASSLAARPADTQYF
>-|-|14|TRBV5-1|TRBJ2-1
CASHSGQLYNEQFF
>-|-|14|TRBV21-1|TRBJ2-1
CASRFPRAGNEQFF
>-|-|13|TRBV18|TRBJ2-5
CASSPLGQETQYF
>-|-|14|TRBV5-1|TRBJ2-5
CASVPRGQGETQYF
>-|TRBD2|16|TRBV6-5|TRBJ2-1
CASSYLSGTYYNEQFF
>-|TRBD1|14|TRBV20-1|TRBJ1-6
CSARGGTDNSPLHF
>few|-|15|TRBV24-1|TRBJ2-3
CATSDTMRYTDTQYF
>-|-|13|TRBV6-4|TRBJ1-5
CASRLGGFQPQHF
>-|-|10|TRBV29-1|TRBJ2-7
CSVLVSEQYF
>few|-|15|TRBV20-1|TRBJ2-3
CSARDPSVNTDTQYF
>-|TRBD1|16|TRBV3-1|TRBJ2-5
CASSRSRSRGLKTQYF
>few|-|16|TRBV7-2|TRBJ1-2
CASSLANDGTRGGYTF
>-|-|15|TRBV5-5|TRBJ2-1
CASSLDSRGYNEQFF
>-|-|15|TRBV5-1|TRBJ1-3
CASSLSLGPGNTIYF
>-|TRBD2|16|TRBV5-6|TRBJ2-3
CASSPVGLAGGDTQYF
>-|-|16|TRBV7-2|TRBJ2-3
CASSYAGSRATDTQYF
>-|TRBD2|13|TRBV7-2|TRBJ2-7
CASNLGGPYEQYF